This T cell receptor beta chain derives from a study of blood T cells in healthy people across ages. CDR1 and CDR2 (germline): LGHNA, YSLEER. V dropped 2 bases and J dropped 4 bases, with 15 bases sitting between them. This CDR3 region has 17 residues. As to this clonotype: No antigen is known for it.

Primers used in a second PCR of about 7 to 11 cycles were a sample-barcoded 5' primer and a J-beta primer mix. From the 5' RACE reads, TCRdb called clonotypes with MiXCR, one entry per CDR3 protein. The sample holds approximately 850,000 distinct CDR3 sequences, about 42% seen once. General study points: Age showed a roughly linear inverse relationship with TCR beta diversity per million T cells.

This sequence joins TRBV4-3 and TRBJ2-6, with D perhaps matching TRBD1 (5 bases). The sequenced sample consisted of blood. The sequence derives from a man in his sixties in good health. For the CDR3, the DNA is TGCGCCAGCAGCCAACAGGGAAGGGGCTGGGGGGCCAACGTCCTGACTTTC. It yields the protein CASSQQGRGWGANVLTF.